This T cell receptor (beta chain) emerged from a study of blood T cell repertoires in COVID-19. Study summary: The study drew acute and convalescent COVID-19 samples from the United States, Italy and Spain.

Individuals aged roughly 18 to 100 years were recruited from approximately 22 US areas. Participants reported their clinical history, and cohort assignment relied on those reports. This CDR3 has 14 residues. The ends lost 8 bases at V and 0 bases at J; junction bases unmatched: 2. Germline V gives CDR1 MNHEY, CDR2 SMNVEV (reference sequence). As handled by the study authors: Scientists estimated how many nucleated cells there were by amplifying reference gene primers. Clones were sequenced by immunoSEQ multiplex PCR, and TCRdb holds only the in-frame ones, with some missing. That table is the source of V, J and clone size, and D and trimming were worked out from the DNA. The sample includes around 360,000 clones, 87% of them seen just once.

The chain employs TRBV27 and TRBJ2-1, with TRBD2 matching 9 bases. The specimen was PBMCs or T cells enriched from blood (not recorded which). The source of this sequence is a woman in her thirties who had recovered from COVID-19. CDR3 in amino acids: CASGSGSSYNEQFF. The CDR3 DNA reads as TGTGCCAGCGGTAGCGGGAGCTCCTACAATGAGCAGTTCTTC.